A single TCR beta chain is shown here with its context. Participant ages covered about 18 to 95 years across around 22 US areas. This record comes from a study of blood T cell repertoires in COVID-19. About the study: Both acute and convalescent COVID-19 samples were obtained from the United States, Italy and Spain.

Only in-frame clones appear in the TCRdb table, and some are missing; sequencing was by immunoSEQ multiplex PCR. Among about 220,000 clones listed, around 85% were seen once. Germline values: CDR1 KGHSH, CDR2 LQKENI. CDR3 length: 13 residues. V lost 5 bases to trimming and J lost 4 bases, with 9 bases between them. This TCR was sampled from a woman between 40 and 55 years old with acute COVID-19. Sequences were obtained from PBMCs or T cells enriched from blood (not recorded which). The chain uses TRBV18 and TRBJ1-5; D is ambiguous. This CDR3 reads CASSGPQNQPQHF. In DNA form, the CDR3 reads TGTGCCAGCTCAGGTCCCCAGAATCAGCCCCAGCATTTT.